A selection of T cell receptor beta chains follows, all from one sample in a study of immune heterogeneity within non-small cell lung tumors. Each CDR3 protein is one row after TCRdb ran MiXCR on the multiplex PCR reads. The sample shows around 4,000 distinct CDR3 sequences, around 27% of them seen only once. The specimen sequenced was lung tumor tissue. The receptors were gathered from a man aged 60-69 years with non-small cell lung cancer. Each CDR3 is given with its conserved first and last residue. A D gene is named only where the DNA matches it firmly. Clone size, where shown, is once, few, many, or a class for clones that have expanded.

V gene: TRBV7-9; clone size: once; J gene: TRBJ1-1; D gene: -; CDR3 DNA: TGTGCCAGCAGCCGAGACATGGGGAGCACTGAAGCTTTCTTT; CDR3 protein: CASSRDMGSTEAFF
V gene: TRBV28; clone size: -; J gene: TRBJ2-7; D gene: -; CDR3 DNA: TGTGCCGGCTCCGACGGAGCGACAACCTACGAGCAGTACTTC; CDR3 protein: CAGSDGATTYEQYF
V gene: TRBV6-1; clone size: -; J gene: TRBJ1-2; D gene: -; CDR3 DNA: TGTGCCAGCAGTGAAAGAGGGGCAGGGGCTGTCTATGGCTACACCTTC; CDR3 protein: CASSERGAGAVYGYTF
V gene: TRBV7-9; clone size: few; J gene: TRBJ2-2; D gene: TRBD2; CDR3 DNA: TGTGCCAGCAGCTCACATAGACTAGCGGGCATAAACACCGGGGAGCTGTTTTTT; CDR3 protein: CASSSHRLAGINTGELFF
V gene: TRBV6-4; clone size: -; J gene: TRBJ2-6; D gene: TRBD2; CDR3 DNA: TGTGCCAGCAGTGTTCGGGGGGATGGGGCCAACGTCCTGACTTTC; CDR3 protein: CASSVRGDGANVLTF
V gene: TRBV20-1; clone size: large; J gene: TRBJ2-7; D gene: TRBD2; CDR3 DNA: TGCAGTGCTAGAGTACATGCGGGAGGGATTACCTACGAGCAGTACTTC; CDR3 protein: CSARVHAGGITYEQYF
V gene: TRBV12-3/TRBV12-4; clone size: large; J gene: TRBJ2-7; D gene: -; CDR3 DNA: TGTGCCAGCAGTTTACGTTTCCGTATGGAGCAGCAACGCGAGCAGTACTTC; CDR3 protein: CASSLRFRMEQQREQYF
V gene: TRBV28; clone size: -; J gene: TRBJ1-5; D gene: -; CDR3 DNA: TGTGCCAGCAGTCCCCTCCTACAGGGAAGCAATCAGCCCCAGCATTTT; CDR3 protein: CASSPLLQGSNQPQHF
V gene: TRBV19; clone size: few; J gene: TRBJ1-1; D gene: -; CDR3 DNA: TGTGCCAGTAGTTTGGACACCCAGAACACTGAAGCTTTCTTT; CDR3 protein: CASSLDTQNTEAFF
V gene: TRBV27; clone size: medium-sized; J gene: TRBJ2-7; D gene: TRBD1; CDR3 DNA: TGTGCCAGCAGTTTAGCCGGGACAGCCTACGAGCAGTACTTC; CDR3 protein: CASSLAGTAYEQYF
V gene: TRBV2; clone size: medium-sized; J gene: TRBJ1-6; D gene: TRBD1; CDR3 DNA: TGTGCCAGCATGCCGGGACAGATTTATAATTCACCCCTCCACTTT; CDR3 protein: CASMPGQIYNSPLHF
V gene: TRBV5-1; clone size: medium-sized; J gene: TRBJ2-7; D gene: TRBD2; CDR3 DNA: TGCGCCAGCAGTTTCCCAGCGGGGGTCGGGGAGCAGTACTTC; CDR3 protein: CASSFPAGVGEQYF
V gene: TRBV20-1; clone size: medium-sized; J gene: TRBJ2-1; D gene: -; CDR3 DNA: TGCAGTGCTAGAGGGAGGACCAGTTCTGAGCAGTTCTTC; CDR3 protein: CSARGRTSSEQFF
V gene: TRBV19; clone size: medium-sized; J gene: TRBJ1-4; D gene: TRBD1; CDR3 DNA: TGTGCCAGTAGTAGCCGGGACAGGGCTGTCGAAAAACTGTTTTTT; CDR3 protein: CASSSRDRAVEKLFF
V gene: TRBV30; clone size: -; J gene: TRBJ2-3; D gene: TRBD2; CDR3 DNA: TGTGCCTGGAAGCGGGAGTTGGGCACAGATACGCAGTATTTT; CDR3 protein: CAWKRELGTDTQYF
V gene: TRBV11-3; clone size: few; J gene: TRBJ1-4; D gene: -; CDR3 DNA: TGTGCCAGCAGCTTTTCGAACAGGAATAATGAAAAACTGTTTTTT; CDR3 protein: CASSFSNRNNEKLFF
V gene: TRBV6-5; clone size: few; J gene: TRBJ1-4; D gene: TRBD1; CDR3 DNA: TGTGCCAGCATTTACTCGCCCAAAGACAGGGTCAATAATGAAAAACTGTTTTTT; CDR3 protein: CASIYSPKDRVNNEKLFF
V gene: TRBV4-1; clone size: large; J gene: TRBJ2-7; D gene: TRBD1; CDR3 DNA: TGCGCCAGCAGCCAAGATCTAGGCCCCAGGACAGGGGCTATCTACGAGCAGTACTTC; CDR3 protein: CASSQDLGPRTGAIYEQYF
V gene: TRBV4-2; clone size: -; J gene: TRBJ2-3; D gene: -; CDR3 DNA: TGTGCCAGCAGCCGGAACTTAAGAGATACGCAGTATTTT; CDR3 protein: CASSRNLRDTQYF
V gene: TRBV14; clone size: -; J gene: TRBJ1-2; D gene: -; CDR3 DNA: TGTGCCAGCAGCCAAGATAATTGGAGGGGGATCTATGGCTACACCTTC; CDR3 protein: CASSQDNWRGIYGYTF
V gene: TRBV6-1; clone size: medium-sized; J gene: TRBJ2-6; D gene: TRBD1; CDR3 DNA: TGTGCCAGCAGTTTTGGGACAGCGAGCTCTGGGGCCAACGTCCTGACTTTC; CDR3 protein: CASSFGTASSGANVLTF
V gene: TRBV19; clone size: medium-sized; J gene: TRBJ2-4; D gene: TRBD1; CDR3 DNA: TGTGCCAGTAGTAACTGGGACAGGGGTATTCAGTACTTC; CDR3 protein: CASSNWDRGIQYF
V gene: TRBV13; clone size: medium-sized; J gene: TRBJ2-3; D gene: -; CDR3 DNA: TGTGCCAGCAGCTCCCGCGACCCGGACAGCCTCAGCACAGATACGCAGTATTTT; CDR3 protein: CASSSRDPDSLSTDTQYF
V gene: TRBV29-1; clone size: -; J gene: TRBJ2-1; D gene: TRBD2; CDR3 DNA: TGCAGCGTTGAAAAACTAGCGGGGTACAATGAGCAGTTCTTC; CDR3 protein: CSVEKLAGYNEQFF
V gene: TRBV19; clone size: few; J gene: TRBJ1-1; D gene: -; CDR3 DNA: TGTGCCAGTAGGAGACAGAACACTGAAGCTTTCTTT; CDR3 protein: CASRRQNTEAFF
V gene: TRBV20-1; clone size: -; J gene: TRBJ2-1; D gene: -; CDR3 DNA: TGCAGTGCTAGCGGAGCCTACAATGAGCAGTTCTTC; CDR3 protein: CSASGAYNEQFF
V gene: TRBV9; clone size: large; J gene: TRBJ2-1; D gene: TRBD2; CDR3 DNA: TGTGCCAGCAGCGTAGCCCTACTAGCGAATGAGCAGTTCTTC; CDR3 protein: CASSVALLANEQFF
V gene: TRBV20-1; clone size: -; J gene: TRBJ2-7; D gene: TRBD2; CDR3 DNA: TGCAGTGCTGGCCCCCGACTAGCAAGTGGGTCCTACGAGCAGTACTTC; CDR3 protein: CSAGPRLASGSYEQYF
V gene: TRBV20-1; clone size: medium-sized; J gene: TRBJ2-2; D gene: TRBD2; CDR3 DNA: TGCAGTGCTAGAGGGAATGGAATAGCGGGGGTAACCGGGGAGCTGTTTTTT; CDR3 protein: CSARGNGIAGVTGELFF
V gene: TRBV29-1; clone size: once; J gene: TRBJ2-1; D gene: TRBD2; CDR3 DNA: TGCAGCGTTGACACTAGCGGGGTCTACAATGAGCAGTTCTTC; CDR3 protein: CSVDTSGVYNEQFF
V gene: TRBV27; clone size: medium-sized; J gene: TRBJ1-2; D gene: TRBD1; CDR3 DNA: TGTGCCAGCAGTCCAGCCACAGGGGGCCCCAGCTATGGCTACACCTTC; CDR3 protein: CASSPATGGPSYGYTF
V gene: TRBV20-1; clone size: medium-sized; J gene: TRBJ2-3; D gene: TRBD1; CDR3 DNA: TGCAGTGTTAGACAGGGGGCTGGAGATACGCAGTATTTT; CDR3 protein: CSVRQGAGDTQYF
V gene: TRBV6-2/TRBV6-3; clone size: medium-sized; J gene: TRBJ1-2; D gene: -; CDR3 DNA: TGTGCCAGCAGTTACCCAGGTTATGGCTACACCTTC; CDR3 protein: CASSYPGYGYTF
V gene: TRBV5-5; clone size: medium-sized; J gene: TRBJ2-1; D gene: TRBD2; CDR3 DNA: TGTGCCAGCAGTTCGAGAGGACTAGCGGGGTACAATGAGCAGTTCTTC; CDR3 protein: CASSSRGLAGYNEQFF
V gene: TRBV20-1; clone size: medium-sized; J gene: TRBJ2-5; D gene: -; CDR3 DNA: TGCAGTGCTAGAGTTGTGACAGAAGGGTCCCCTGGGTCCCAGTACTTC; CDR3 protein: CSARVVTEGSPGSQYF
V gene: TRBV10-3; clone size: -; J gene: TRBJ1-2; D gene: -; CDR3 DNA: TGTGCCATCAGTGCCTCAGGGGTGGGCTATGGCTACACCTTC; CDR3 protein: CAISASGVGYGYTF
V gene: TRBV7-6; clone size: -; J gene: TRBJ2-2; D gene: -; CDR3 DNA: TGTGCCAGCAGCTTATCAACTGGTAAACCCGGGGAGCTGTTTTTT; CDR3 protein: CASSLSTGKPGELFF
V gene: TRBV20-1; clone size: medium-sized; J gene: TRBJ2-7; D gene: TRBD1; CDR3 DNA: TGCAGTGCTAGTTGGGCTAGGGGACAGGGAGGATCCTACGAGCAGTACTTC; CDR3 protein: CSASWARGQGGSYEQYF
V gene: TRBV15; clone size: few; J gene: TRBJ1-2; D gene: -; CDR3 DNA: TGTGCCACCAGCAGGGACAGAACTAACTATGGCTACACCTTC; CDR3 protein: CATSRDRTNYGYTF
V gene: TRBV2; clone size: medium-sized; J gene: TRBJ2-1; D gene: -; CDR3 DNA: TGTGCCAGCAGTGCAGCAGGCGATTCCTACAATGAGCAGTTCTTC; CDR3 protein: CASSAAGDSYNEQFF
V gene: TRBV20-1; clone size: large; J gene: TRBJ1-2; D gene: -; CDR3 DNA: TGCAGTGCTAGTCGCGAGGTACAGATCGGCTACACCTTC; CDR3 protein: CSASREVQIGYTF
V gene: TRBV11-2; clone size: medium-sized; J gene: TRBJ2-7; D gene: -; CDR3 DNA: TGTGCCAGCAGCTCGGAGCTAGCCGAGCAGTACTTC; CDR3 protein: CASSSELAEQYF
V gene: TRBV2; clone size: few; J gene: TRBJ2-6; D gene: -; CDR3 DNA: TGTGCCAGCAGAGTAAGAAGCTCTGAGGCCAACGTCCTGACTTTC; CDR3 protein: CASRVRSSEANVLTF
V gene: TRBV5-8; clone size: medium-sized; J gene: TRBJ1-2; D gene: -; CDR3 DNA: TGTGCCAGCAGCTTGTTCTCAGCCGCTAACTATGGCTACACCTTC; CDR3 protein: CASSLFSAANYGYTF
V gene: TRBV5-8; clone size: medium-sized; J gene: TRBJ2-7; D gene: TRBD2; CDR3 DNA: TGTGCCAGCAGCCGAGGACTAGCGGGGGGCTACGAGCAGTACTTC; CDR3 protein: CASSRGLAGGYEQYF
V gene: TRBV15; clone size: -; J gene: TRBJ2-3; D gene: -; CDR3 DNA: TGTGCCACCAGCAGGGACGGGACAGATACGCAGTATTTT; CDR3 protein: CATSRDGTDTQYF
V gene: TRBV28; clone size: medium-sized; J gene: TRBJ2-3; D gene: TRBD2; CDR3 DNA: TGTGCCAGCAGTTTAAAGGCTCTACTAGCGGGATTTGATACGCAGTATTTT; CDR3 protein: CASSLKALLAGFDTQYF
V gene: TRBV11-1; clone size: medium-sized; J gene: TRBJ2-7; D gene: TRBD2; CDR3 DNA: TGTGCCAGCAGCCCGGGACTAGCGATCTCCTACGAGCAGTACTTC; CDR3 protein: CASSPGLAISYEQYF